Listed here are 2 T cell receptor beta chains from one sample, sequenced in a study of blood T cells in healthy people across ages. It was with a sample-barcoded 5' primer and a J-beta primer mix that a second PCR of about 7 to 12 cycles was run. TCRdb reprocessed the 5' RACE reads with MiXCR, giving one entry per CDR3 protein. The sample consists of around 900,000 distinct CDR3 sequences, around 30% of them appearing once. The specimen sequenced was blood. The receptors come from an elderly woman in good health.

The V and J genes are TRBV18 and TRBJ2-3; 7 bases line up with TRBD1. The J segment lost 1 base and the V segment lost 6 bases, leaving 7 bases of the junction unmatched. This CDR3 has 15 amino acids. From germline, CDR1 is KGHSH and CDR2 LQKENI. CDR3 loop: CASSGGTGGTDTQYF. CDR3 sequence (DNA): TGTGCCAGCTCCGGAGGCACAGGGGGCACAGATACGCAGTATTTT.

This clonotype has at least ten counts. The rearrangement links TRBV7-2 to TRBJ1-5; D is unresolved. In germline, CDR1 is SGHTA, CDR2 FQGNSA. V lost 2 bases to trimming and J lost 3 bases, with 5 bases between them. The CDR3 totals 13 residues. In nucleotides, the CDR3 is TGTGCCAGCAGCTTAACGAACAATCAGCCCCAGCATTTT. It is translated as CASSLTNNQPQHF.